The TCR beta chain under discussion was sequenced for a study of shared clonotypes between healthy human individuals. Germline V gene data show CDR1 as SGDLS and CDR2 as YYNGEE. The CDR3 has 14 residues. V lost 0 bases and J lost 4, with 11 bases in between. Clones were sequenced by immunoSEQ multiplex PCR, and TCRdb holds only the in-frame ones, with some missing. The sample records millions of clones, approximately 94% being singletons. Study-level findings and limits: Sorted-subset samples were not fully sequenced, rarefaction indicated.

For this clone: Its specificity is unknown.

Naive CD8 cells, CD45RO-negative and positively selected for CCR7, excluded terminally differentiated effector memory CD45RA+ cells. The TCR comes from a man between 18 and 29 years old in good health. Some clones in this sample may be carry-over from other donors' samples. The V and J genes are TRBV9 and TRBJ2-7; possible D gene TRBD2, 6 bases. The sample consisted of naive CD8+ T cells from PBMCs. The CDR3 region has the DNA TGTGCCAGCAGCGTAGCCTGGGGGGAATACGAGCAGTACTTC. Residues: CASSVAWGEYEQYF.